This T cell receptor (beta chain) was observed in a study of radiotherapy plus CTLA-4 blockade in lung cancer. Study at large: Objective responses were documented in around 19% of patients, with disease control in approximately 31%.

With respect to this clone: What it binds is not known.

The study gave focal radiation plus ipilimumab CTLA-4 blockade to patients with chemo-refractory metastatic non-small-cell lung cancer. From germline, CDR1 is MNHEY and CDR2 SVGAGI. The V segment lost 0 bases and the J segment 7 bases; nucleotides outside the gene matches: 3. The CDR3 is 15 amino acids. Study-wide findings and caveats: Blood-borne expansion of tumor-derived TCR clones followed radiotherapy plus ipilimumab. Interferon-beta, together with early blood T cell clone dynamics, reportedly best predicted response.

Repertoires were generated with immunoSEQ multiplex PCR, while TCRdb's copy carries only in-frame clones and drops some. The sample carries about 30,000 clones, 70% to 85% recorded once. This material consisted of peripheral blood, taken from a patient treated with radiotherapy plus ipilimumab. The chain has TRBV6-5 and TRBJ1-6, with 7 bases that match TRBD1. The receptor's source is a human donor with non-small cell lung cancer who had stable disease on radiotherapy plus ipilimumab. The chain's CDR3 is CASSYSGTVNSPLHF. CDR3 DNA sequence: TGTGCCAGCAGTTACTCGGGGACAGTAAATTCACCCCTCCACTTT.